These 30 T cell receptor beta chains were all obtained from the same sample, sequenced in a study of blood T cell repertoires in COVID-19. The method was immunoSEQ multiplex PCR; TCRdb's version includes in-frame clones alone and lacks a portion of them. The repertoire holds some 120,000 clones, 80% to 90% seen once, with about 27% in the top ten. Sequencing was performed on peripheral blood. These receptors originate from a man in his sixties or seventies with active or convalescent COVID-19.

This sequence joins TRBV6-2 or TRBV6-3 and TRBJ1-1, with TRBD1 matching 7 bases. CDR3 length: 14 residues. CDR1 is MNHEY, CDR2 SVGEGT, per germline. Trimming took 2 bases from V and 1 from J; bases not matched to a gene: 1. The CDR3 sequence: CASSYRQGNTEAFF. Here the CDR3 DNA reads TGTGCCAGCAGTTACCGACAGGGGAACACTGAAGCTTTCTTT.

The CDR3 nucleotides read TGTGCCAGCAGCTTAGCAGCACAGGGGAGTCAGCCCCAGCATTTT. This gives the protein CASSLAAQGSQPQHF. The rearrangement joins TRBV7-2 to TRBJ1-5, with TRBD1 matching 7 bases. J gave up 6 bases and V 0 bases, and 5 bases lay outside the gene matches. The CDR3 consists of 15 residues. Looked up from germline, CDR1 is SGHTA and CDR2 is FQGNSA.

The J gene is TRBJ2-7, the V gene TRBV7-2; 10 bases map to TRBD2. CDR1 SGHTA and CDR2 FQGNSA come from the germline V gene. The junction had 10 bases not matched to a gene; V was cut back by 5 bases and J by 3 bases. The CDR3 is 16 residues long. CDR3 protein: CASSQTLAGVGYEQYF. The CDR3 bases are TGTGCCAGCAGCCAGACCCTAGCGGGAGTTGGCTACGAGCAGTACTTC.

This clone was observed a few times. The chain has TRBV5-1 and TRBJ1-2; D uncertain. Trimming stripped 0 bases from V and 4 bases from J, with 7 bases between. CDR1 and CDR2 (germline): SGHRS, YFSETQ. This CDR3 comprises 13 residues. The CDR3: CASSLDGVYGYTF. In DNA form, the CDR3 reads TGCGCCAGCAGCTTGGACGGGGTCTATGGCTACACCTTC.

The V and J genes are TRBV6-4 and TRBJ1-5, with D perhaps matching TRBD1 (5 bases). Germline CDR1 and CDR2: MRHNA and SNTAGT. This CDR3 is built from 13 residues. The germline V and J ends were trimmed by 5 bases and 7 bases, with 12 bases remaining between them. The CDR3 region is CASSQGLGQPQHF. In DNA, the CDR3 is TGTGCCAGCAGTCAGGGCCTCGGGCAGCCCCAGCATTTT.

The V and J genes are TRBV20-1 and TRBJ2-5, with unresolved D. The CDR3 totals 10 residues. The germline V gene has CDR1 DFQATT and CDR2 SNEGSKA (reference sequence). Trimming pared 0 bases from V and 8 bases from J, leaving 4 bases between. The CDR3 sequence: CSARDNTQYF. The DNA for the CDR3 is TGCAGTGCTAGAGATAATACCCAGTACTTC.

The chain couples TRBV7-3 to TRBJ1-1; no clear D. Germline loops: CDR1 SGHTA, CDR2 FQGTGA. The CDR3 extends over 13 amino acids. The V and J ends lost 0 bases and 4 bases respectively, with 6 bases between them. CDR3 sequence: CASSLTPSTEAFF. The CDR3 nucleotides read TGTGCCAGCAGCTTAACTCCGAGCACTGAAGCTTTCTTT.

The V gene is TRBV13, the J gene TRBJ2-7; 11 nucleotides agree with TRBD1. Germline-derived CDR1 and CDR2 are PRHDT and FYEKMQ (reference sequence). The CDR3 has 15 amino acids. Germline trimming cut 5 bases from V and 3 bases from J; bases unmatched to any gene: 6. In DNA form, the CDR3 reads TGTGCCAGCAGCGGACCGGGACAGGGGGACTACGAGCAGTACTTC. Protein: CASSGPGQGDYEQYF.

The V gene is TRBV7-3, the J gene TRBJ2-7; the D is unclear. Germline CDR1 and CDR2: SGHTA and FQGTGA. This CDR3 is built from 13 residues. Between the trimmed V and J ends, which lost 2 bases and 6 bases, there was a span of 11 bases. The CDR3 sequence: CASSLVPGSEQYF. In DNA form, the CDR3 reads TGTGCCAGCAGCTTAGTTCCCGGGTCCGAGCAGTACTTC.

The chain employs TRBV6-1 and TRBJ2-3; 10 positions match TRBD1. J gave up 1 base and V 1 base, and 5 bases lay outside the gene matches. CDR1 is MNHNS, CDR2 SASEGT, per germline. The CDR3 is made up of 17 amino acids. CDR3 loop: CASSEGTGTGGTDTQYF. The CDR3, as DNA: TGTGCCAGCAGTGAAGGTACCGGGACAGGGGGCACAGATACGCAGTATTTT.

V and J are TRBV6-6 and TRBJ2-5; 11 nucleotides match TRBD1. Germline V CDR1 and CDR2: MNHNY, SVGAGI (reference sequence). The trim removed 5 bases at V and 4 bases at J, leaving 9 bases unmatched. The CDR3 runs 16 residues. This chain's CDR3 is CASSGRTGGNGETQYF. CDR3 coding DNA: TGTGCCAGCAGTGGCCGGACAGGGGGCAACGGAGAGACCCAGTACTTC.

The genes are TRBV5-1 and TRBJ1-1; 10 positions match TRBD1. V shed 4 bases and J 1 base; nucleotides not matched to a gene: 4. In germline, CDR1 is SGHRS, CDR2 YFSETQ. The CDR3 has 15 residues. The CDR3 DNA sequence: TGCGCCAGCAGCACGACAGGGGGCCCGAACACTGAAGCTTTCTTT. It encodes CASSTTGGPNTEAFF. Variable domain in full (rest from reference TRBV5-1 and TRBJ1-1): KAGVTQTPRYLIKTRGQQVTLSCSPISGHRSVSWYQQTPGQGLQFLFEYFSETQRNKGNFPGRFSGRQFSNSRSEMNVSTLELGDSALYLCASSTTGGPNTEAFFGQGTRLTVV.

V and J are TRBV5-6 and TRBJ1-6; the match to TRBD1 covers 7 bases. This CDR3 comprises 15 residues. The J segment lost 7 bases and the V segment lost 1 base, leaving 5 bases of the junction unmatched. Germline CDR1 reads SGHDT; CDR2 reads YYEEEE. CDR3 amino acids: CASSLRATGNSPLHF. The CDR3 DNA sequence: TGTGCCAGCAGCTTGAGGGCGACAGGGAATTCACCCCTCCACTTT.

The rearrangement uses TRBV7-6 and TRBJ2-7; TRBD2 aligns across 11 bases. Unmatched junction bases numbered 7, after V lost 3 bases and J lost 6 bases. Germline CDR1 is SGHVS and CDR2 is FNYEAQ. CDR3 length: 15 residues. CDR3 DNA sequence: TGTGCCAGCAGCTTCTTTAGCGGGAGGGCTGGCGAGCAGTACTTC. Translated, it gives CASSFFSGRAGEQYF.

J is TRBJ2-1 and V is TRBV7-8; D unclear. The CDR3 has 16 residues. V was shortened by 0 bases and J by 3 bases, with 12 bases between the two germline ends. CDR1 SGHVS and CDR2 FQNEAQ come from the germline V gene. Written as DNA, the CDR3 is TGTGCCAGCAGCTTAGCTTCTGGCAGGAACTACAATGAGCAGTTCTTC. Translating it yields CASSLASGRNYNEQFF.

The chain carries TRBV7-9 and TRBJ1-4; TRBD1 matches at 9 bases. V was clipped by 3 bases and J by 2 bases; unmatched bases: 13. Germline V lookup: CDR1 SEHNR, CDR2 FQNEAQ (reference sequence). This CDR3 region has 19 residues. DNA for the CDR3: TGTGCCAGCAGCTTGCGCCGGAGGACAGGGGTCTCGACTAATGAAAAACTGTTTTTT. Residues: CASSLRRRTGVSTNEKLFF.

CDR3 protein: CASSVLGTSGLNEQYF. CDR3 sequence (DNA): TGTGCCAGCAGCGTCCTCGGGACTAGCGGCCTAAACGAGCAGTACTTC. V usage is TRBV9 and J usage is TRBJ2-7; 11 positions match TRBD2. V was clipped by 2 bases and J by 5 bases; unmatched bases: 9. This CDR3 is 16 amino acids long. Per germline, CDR1 SGDLS and CDR2 YYNGEE.

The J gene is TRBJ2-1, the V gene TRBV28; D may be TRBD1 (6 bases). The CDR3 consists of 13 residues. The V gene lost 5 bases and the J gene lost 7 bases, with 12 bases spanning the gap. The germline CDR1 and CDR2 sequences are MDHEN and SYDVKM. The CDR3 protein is CASSPSDSNEQFF. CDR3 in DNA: TGTGCCAGCAGTCCCTCGGACAGTAATGAGCAGTTCTTC.

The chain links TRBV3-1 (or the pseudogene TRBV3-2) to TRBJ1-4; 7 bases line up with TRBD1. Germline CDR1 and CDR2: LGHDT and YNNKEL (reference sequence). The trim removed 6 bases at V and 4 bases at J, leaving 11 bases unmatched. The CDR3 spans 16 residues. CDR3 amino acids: CASRQYSGQINEKLFF. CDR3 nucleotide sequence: TGTGCCAGCAGGCAGTACTCGGGACAGATTAATGAAAAACTGTTTTTT.

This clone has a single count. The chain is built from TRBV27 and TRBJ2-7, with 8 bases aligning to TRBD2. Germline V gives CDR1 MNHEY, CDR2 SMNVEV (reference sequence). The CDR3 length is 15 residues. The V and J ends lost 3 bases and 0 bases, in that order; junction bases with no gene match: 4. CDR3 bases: TGTGCCAGCAGTTTCTGGGCGGGAGGCTCCTACGAGCAGTACTTC. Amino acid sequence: CASSFWAGGSYEQYF.

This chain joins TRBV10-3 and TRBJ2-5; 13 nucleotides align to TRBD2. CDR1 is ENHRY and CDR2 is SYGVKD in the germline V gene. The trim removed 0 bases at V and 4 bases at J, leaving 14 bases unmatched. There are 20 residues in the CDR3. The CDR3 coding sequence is TGTGCCATCAGTGAGTCTACCCCGGTGAGACTAGCGGGAGGACTAGAGACCCAGTACTTC. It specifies CAISESTPVRLAGGLETQYF.

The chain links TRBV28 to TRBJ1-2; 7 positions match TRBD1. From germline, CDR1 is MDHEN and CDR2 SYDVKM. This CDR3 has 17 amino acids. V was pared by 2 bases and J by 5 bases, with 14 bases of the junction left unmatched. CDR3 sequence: CASSLPIFRDSQYGYTF. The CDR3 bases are TGTGCCAGCAGTTTACCGATATTCCGGGACAGCCAGTATGGCTACACCTTC.

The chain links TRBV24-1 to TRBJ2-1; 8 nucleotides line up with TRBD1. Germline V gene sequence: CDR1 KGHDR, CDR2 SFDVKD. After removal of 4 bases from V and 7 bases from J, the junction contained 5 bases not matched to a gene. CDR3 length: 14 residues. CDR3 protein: CATSEPGQENEQFF. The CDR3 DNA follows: TGTGCCACCAGTGAACCGGGACAGGAAAATGAGCAGTTCTTC.

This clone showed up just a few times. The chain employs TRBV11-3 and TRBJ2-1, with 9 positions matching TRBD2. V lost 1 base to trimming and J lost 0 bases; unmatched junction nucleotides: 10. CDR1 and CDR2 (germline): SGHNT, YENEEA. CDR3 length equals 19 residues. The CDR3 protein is CASSLGISGGLASYNEQFF. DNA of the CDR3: TGTGCCAGCAGCTTAGGTATTAGCGGGGGACTAGCCTCCTACAATGAGCAGTTCTTC.

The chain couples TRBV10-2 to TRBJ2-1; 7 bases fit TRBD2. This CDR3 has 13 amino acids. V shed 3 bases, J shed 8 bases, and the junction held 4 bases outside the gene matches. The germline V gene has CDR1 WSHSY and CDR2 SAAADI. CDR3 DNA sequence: TGCGCCAGCAGTGACGCGGGAGCATATGAGCAGTTCTTC. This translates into CASSDAGAYEQFF.

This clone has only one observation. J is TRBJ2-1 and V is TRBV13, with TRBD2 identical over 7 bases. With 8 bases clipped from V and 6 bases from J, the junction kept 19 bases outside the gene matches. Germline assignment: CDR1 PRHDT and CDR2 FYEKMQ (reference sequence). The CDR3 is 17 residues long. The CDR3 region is CASGNRNPRETVNEQFF. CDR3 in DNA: TGTGCCAGCGGCAATAGAAACCCGCGGGAGACGGTCAATGAGCAGTTCTTC.

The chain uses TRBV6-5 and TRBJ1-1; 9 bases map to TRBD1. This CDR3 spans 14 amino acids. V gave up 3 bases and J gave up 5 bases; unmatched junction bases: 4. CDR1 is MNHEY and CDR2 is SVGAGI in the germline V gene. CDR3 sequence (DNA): TGTGCCAGCAGTTATGGGACAGGGTGGACTGAAGCTTTCTTT. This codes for CASSYGTGWTEAFF.

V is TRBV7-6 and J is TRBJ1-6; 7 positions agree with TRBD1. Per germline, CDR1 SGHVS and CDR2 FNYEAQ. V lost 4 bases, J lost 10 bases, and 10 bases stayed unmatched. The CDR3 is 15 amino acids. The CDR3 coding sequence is TGTGCCAGCAGCTCCAGACAGGGTGAAAGCTCACCCCTCCACTTT. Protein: CASSSRQGESSPLHF. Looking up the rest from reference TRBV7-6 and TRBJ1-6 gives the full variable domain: GAGVSQSPRYKVTKRGQDVALRCDPISGHVSLYWYRQALGQGPEFLTYFNYEAQQDKSGLPNDRFSAERPEGSISTLTIQRTEQRDSAMYRCASSSRQGESSPLHFGNGTRLTVT.

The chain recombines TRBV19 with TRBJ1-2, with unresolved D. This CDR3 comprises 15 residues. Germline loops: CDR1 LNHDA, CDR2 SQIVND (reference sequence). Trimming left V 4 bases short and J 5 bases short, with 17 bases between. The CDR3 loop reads CASSTDHSAGYGYTF. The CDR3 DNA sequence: TGTGCCAGTAGTACGGACCACTCGGCGGGTTATGGCTACACCTTC.

CDR3 in amino acids: CASSDDRVPGNTIYF. The CDR3 nucleotides are TGTGCCAGCAGTGACGACAGGGTCCCTGGAAACACCATATATTTT. J is TRBJ1-3 and V is TRBV6-4, with 7 bases identical to TRBD1. V was pared by 2 bases and J by 2 bases, with 3 bases of the junction left unmatched. Germline CDR1 MRHNA, CDR2 SNTAGT. This CDR3 has 15 amino acids.